This T cell receptor (beta chain) was captured by sequencing in a study of blood T cells in healthy people across ages. Germline-derived CDR1 and CDR2 are MNHEY and SVGAGI. Trimming stripped 6 bases from V and 9 bases from J, with 9 bases between. The length of the CDR3 is 11 residues. The authors ran a second PCR of 7 to 11 cycles using a sample-barcoded 5' primer and a J-beta primer mix. TCRdb re-derived calls from the 5' RACE reads in MiXCR, one entry per CDR3 protein. The data show approximately 760,000 distinct CDR3 sequences, 20% to 25% seen once. There are a few counts of this clonotype. Separately, the same data were catalogued under a study of T cells of mothers and their children. Per that study: Donation involved a few healthy Caucasian mothers and the six children that they had. Compared with unrelated pairs, related mother-child pairs had slightly higher, non-significant overlap. The analysis detected no persistent microchimeric T cell clones.

This chain joins TRBV6-5 and TRBJ2-1; D uncertain. Sequencing was performed on blood. The sequence derives from a boy younger than 18 in good health. The CDR3 coding sequence is TGTGCCAGCAGCCGCGGTAGTGAGCAGTTCTTC. Translated, it gives CASSRGSEQFF.